This TCR beta chain was sequenced for a study of blood T cell repertoires in COVID-19. Data came from immunoSEQ multiplex PCR; TCRdb stores just in-frame clones and leaves some out. This table holds over 150,000 clones, 86% found once. The CDR3 spans 12 residues. V was trimmed by 1 base and J by 5 bases, leaving 5 bases between them. Germline V gene data show CDR1 as KGHSH and CDR2 as LQKENI. The chain employs TRBV18 and TRBJ2-5; D perhaps matches TRBD1 (5 bases). The TCR comes from a man over 45 with active or convalescent COVID-19. Sequenced input: peripheral blood. Here the CDR3 reads CASSPQGETQYF. CDR3 in DNA: TGTGCCAGCTCACCACAGGGGGAGACCCAGTACTTC.